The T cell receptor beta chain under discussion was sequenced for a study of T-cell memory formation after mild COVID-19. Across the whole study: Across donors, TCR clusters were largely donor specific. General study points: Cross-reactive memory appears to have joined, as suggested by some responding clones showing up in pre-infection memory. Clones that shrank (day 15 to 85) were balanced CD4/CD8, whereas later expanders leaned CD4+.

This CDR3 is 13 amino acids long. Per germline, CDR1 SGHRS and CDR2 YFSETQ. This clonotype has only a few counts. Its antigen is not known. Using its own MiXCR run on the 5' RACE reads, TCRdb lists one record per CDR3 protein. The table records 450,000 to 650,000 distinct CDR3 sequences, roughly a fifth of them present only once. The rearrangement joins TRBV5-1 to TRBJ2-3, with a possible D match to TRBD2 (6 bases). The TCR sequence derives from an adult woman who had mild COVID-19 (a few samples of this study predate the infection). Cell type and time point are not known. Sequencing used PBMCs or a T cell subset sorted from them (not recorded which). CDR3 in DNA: TGCGCTACCCGGGACTCCAACACAGATACGCAGTATTTT. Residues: CATRDSNTDTQYF.